These 23 T cell receptor beta chains originate from one sample sequenced in a study of cytomegalovirus exposure and HLA in healthy donors. Primers included in the PCR were 60 Vbeta and 13 Jbeta primers. The assay was immunoSEQ multiplex PCR, and TCRdb's table has in-frame clones only and misses some. The sample yields around 53,000 clones, 82% seen once. Sequencing was performed on PBMCs. The receptors stem from a man aged 25-40 years in good health and CMV-seronegative.

The chain joins TRBV7-2 to TRBJ1-5, with TRBD1 identical over 9 bases. Germline V lookup: CDR1 SGHTA, CDR2 FQGNSA. The junction had 7 bases not matched to a gene; V was cut back by 4 bases and J by 6 bases. This CDR3 has 15 residues. This chain's CDR3 is CASSWTGAGGQPQHF. For the CDR3, the DNA is TGTGCCAGCAGCTGGACAGGGGCGGGGGGTCAGCCCCAGCATTTT.

The gene calls are TRBV5-1 and TRBJ1-4, with a tentative D call TRBD1 (6 bases). The length of the CDR3 is 16 residues. Trimming shortened V by 4 bases and J by 8 bases, and 21 bases separated the two germline ends. Germline CDR1 and CDR2: SGHRS and YFSETQ. The CDR3 nucleotides are TGCGCCAGCAGCGAAGGACAGACTCCCTTTGGGGAAAAACTGTTTTTT. Its protein is CASSEGQTPFGEKLFF.

Concerning this clone: Other DNA sequences within the sample encode an identical CDR3. The CDR3 loop reads CASSLAGETQYF. Written as DNA, the CDR3 is TGCGCCAGCAGCTTGGCGGGGGAGACCCAGTACTTC. This chain joins TRBV5-1 and TRBJ2-5, with a possible D match to TRBD2 (5 bases). This CDR3 has 12 residues. Germline V lookup: CDR1 SGHRS, CDR2 YFSETQ. Deletions cut 0 bases from V and 5 bases from J, with 5 bases between.

V is TRBV28 and J is TRBJ2-3; the match to TRBD2 covers 7 bases. Looked up from germline, CDR1 is MDHEN and CDR2 is SYDVKM. The CDR3 covers 17 residues. V shed 6 bases and J 2 bases; nucleotides not matched to a gene: 14. CDR3 sequence reads: CASRVPLGGGTTDTQYF. The DNA of the CDR3 is TGTGCCAGCAGAGTTCCCCTGGGGGGGGGAACCACAGATACGCAGTATTTT. Using reference TRBV28 and TRBJ2-3 for the parts outside the CDR3, the full variable domain is DVKVTQSSRYLVKRTGEKVFLECVQDMDHENMFWYRQDPGLGLRLIYFSYDVKMKEKGDIPEGYSVSREKKERFSLILESASTNQTSMYLCASRVPLGGGTTDTQYFGPGTRLTVL.

The rearrangement joins TRBV7-2 to TRBJ2-1; 8 bases match TRBD2. Germline V CDR1 and CDR2: SGHTA, FQGNSA. This CDR3 spans 16 amino acids. After removal of 5 bases from V and 1 base from J, the junction contained 7 bases not matched to a gene. The CDR3 nucleotides are TGTGCCAGCAGCCGTACTAGCGGTGAATCCTACAATGAGCAGTTCTTC. This translates into CASSRTSGESYNEQFF.

This chain connects TRBV5-6 to TRBJ2-7, with 10 bases aligning to TRBD1. Trimming cost V 1 base and J 6 bases; bases outside gene matches: 10. This CDR3 spans 16 amino acids. Germline V gene data show CDR1 as SGHDT and CDR2 as YYEEEE. CDR3 loop: CASSLPPGQGLFEQYF. In DNA, the CDR3 is TGTGCCAGCAGCTTGCCTCCGGGACAGGGGCTGTTCGAGCAGTACTTC.

The genes are TRBV11-2 and TRBJ1-2; D perhaps matches TRBD1 (6 bases). Per the germline V gene, CDR1 is SGHAT and CDR2 is FQNNGV. The CDR3 totals 15 residues. V gave up 3 bases and J gave up 5 bases, with 16 bases separating them. CDR3 in amino acids: CASSFTGTFPYGYTF. CDR3 sequence (DNA): TGTGCCAGCAGCTTTACCGGGACATTCCCTTATGGCTACACCTTC.

The rearrangement uses TRBV7-9 and TRBJ2-2, with a tentative D call TRBD1 (5 bases). V lost 3 bases to trimming and J lost 5 bases, with 10 bases between them. Germline CDR1 reads SEHNR; CDR2 reads FQNEAQ (reference sequence). The CDR3 length is 14 residues. This CDR3 is CASSFPGATGELFF. The DNA of the CDR3 is TGTGCCAGCAGCTTTCCTGGGGCGACCGGGGAGCTGTTTTTT.

CDR3 residues: CATSRAGYNEQFF. The CDR3 region has the DNA TGTGCCACCAGCAGAGCGGGGTACAATGAGCAGTTCTTC. The chain is built from TRBV15 and TRBJ2-1; a possible D gene is TRBD2 (5 bases). The CDR3 runs 13 residues. V was trimmed by 1 base and J by 4 bases, leaving 5 bases between them. Germline V lookup: CDR1 LNHNV, CDR2 YYDKDF (reference sequence).

The table lists this clone with a few counts. V usage is TRBV19 and J usage is TRBJ2-1; the match to TRBD1 covers 10 bases. Germline assignment: CDR1 LNHDA and CDR2 SQIVND (reference sequence). The CDR3 is 15 amino acids. Germline trimming cut 5 bases from V and 2 bases from J; bases unmatched to any gene: 3. CDR3 nucleotides: TGTGCCAGTAGTGACGACAGGGGGCCCTACAATGAGCAGTTCTTC. Translating gives CASSDDRGPYNEQFF.

The chain uses TRBV6-1 and TRBJ2-7; 10 nucleotides line up with TRBD1. The germline gives CDR1 MNHNS, CDR2 SASEGT. The CDR3 is 13 residues long. The J segment lost 1 base and the V segment lost 6 bases, leaving 0 bases of the junction unmatched. The CDR3 nucleotides are TGTGCCAGCAGGGGACAGGGGTCCTACGAGCAGTACTTC. Translating it yields CASRGQGSYEQYF.

The CDR3 is CASRQTGAPREAFF. CDR3 coding DNA: TGTGCCAGCCGGCAGACAGGGGCGCCCCGTGAAGCTTTCTTT. The rearrangement joins TRBV5-4 to TRBJ1-1; 8 bases match TRBD1. This CDR3 spans 14 amino acids. Looked up from germline, CDR1 is SGHNT and CDR2 is YYREEE (reference sequence). J gave up 7 bases and V 7 bases, and 12 bases lay outside the gene matches. The whole variable domain, filled in from reference TRBV5-4 and TRBJ1-1, reads ETGVTQSPTHLIKTRGQQVTLRCSSQSGHNTVSWYQQALGQGPQFIFQYYREEENGRGNFPPRFSGLQFPNYSSELNVNALELDDSALYLCASRQTGAPREAFFGQGTRLTVV.

The chain uses TRBV6-5 and TRBJ1-2; D unresolved. Trimming removed 3 bases from V and 8 bases from J, with 13 bases in between. Germline CDR1 MNHEY, CDR2 SVGAGI. The CDR3 loop spans 13 amino acids. This CDR3 reads CASSYSPGRGYTF. Written as DNA, the CDR3 is TGTGCCAGCAGTTATAGTCCGGGGAGAGGCTACACCTTC.

The chain uses TRBV5-8 and TRBJ1-1, with 7 bases identical to TRBD1. The ends lost 3 bases at V and 8 bases at J; junction bases unmatched: 10. Germline loops: CDR1 SGHTS, CDR2 YDEGEE. The CDR3 is made up of 14 amino acids. The CDR3 bases are TGTGCCAGCAGCTGGGGACAGCTGGGGAACGAAGCTTTCTTT. As protein: CASSWGQLGNEAFF.

The CDR3 spells CASSLVGREVTEAFF. Here the CDR3 DNA reads TGTGCCAGCAGCTTAGTGGGCAGGGAGGTCACTGAAGCTTTCTTT. The genes are TRBV11-2 and TRBJ1-1; possibly TRBD1 for D (5 bases). This CDR3 is built from 15 residues. The germline V gene has CDR1 SGHAT and CDR2 FQNNGV. V was trimmed by 1 base and J by 4 bases, leaving 13 bases between them.

This chain uses TRBV25-1 with TRBJ1-3; 7 bases map to TRBD1. Germline CDR1 MGHDK, CDR2 SYGVNS. CDR3 length: 15 amino acids. V shed 2 bases, J shed 4 bases, and the junction held 5 bases outside the gene matches. The CDR3 region has the DNA TGTGCCAGCAGTGAACCGGGACAGCTCGGAAACACCATATATTTT. Residues: CASSEPGQLGNTIYF.

The chain employs TRBV5-4 and TRBJ2-7; 11 bases map to TRBD2. Germline values: CDR1 SGHNT, CDR2 YYREEE (reference sequence). V trimming: 2 bases; J trimming: 3 bases; junction bases outside the gene matches: 10. The CDR3 is made up of 17 amino acids. CDR3 amino acids: CASSLPGTSGGGYEQYF. The DNA of the CDR3 is TGTGCCAGCAGCTTACCCGGGACTAGCGGAGGGGGCTACGAGCAGTACTTC.

This chain connects TRBV30 to TRBJ2-5, with a weak D call TRBD2 (5 bases). Germline CDR1 and CDR2: GTSNPN and SVGIG (reference sequence). CDR3 length: 11 amino acids. Trimming took 2 bases from V and 11 from J, leaving 12 bases between them. In DNA, the CDR3 is TGTGCCTGGAGTTTGATGGGCGGGCAGTACTTC. It yields the protein CAWSLMGGQYF.

V gene TRBV18 combines with J gene TRBJ2-7; D is perhaps TRBD2 (7 bases). V lost 3 bases and J 1 base, leaving 16 bases between the germline ends. The CDR3 contains 16 residues. Looked up from germline, CDR1 is KGHSH and CDR2 is LQKENI. CDR3 in amino acids: CASSPIGGALSYEQYF. Here the CDR3 DNA reads TGTGCCAGCTCACCTATAGGGGGGGCCCTTTCCTACGAGCAGTACTTC. Variable domain in full (rest from reference TRBV18 and TRBJ2-7): NAGVMQNPRHLVRRRGQEARLRCSPMKGHSHVYWYRQLPEEGLKFMVYLQKENIIDESGMPKERFSAEFPKEGPSILRIQQVVRGDSAAYFCASSPIGGALSYEQYFGPGTRLTVT.

The chain uses TRBV4-1 and TRBJ2-3, with D tentatively TRBD2 (7 bases). CDR1 and CDR2 (germline): MGHRA, YSYEKL. The V end lost 0 bases, the J end lost 2 bases, and 30 bases lay between the germline ends. This CDR3 is built from 22 residues. The CDR3 region has the DNA TGCGCCAGCAGCCAAGATCGAGGGGGGGGTACGGGCGGTCGGTGGAACACAGATACGCAGTATTTT. Protein sequence: CASSQDRGGGTGGRWNTDTQYF.

The sample holds a few counts of this clone. The gene calls are TRBV4-1 and TRBJ1-1; D is undetermined. The germline gives CDR1 MGHRA, CDR2 YSYEKL. V was clipped by 2 bases and J by 1 base, with 11 bases between them. This CDR3 contains 15 residues. This CDR3 reads CASSQPSRENTEAFF. The CDR3 nucleotides are TGCGCCAGCAGCCAACCCAGTCGGGAGAACACTGAAGCTTTCTTT.

This chain uses TRBV5-1 with TRBJ2-7; a possible D gene is TRBD1 (6 bases). The V end was cut by 4 bases, the J end by 1 base, with 15 bases between. The CDR3 sequence is 15 residues long. Germline V gives CDR1 SGHRS, CDR2 YFSETQ. CDR3 nucleotide sequence: TGCGCCAGCAGCCTAGGGGGAAGTGGGTCCTACGAGCAGTACTTC. As protein: CASSLGGSGSYEQYF.

The sample holds one count of this clone. The chain carries TRBV29-1 and TRBJ1-1; D perhaps matches TRBD1 (6 bases). V gave up 4 bases and J gave up 4 bases, with 19 bases separating them. The CDR3 consists of 15 residues. The germline gives CDR1 SQVTM, CDR2 ANQGSEA. The CDR3: CSVALVVGAGTEAFF. CDR3 DNA: TGCAGCGTTGCCTTAGTAGTGGGGGCCGGCACTGAAGCTTTCTTT. Full variable domain (rest looked up from reference TRBV29-1 and TRBJ1-1): SAVISQKPSRDICQRGTSLTIQCQVDSQVTMMFWYRQQPGQSLTLIATANQGSEATYESGFVIDKFPISRPNLTFSTLTVSNMSPEDSSIYLCSVALVVGAGTEAFFGQGTRLTVV.